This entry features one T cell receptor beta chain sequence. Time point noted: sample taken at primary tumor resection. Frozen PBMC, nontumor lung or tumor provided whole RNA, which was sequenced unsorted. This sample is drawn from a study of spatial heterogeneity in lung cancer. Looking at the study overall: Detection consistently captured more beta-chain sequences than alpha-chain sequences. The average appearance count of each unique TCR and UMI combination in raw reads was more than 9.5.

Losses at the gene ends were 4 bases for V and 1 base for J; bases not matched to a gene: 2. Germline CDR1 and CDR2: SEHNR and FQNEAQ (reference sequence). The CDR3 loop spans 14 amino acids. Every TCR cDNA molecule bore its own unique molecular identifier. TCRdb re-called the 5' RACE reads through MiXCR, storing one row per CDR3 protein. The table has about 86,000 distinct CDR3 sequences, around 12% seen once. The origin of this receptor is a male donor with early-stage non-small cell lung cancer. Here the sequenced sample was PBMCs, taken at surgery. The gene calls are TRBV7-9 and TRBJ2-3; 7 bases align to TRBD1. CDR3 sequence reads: CASSSTGRTDTQYF. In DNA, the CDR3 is TGTGCCAGCAGCTCGACAGGGCGCACAGATACGCAGTATTTT.